This TCR beta chain appears in the sequencing data of a study of Ad26.COV2.S vaccination and SARS-CoV-2 variants. Notes on the study in general: Whether participants received vaccine or placebo, their non-spike TCR breadth was similar. Total T cell responses may have been underestimated by the TCR breadth and depth analyses.

A remark on this clone: Its antigen is still unknown.

Trimming at V came to 8 bases and at J to 14 bases, leaving 9 bases not matched to a gene. The CDR3 sequence is 11 residues long. CDR1 and CDR2 from the germline V gene are LNHNV and YYDKDF (reference sequence). Profiling relied on immunoSEQ multiplex PCR, and the TCRdb table lists in-frame clones only, not all of them. The table has 75,000 to 100,000 clones, under 90% seen once. The clonotype originates from a human donor who had recovered from COVID-19. The chain has TRBV15 and TRBJ2-1; 7 positions match TRBD2. The sample here was peripheral blood, taken after recovery from COVID-19. The CDR3 region has the DNA TGTGCCACCGGGCTCTTGGGAGGGGAGTTCTTC. It codes for CATGLLGGEFF.